In its sample, the clone carrying this T cell receptor (beta chain) was seen many times. What it binds is unknown. The CDR3 length is 18 residues. V dropped 7 bases and J dropped 6; count of bases not matched to a gene: 14. The source of the sample is a study of identical twins. Overall study findings and caveats: For out-of-frame alpha sequences shared by twins, low generation probability was in excess. Invariant MAIT and iNKT cells are populations that could partly confound zero-insertion analyses. Twin sharing of out-of-frame TCR alpha was underestimated by models in monozygotic pairs.

TCRdb reanalysed the 5' RACE reads using MiXCR and keeps one entry per CDR3 protein. The table lists hundreds of thousands of distinct CDR3 sequences, roughly 8.6% of them singletons, with approximately 6.6% in the top ten. These data were likewise used in another study, on yellow fever vaccine responses in identical twins. That paper notes: Twins' vaccine T cell response reportedly gave the appearance of partial convergence and partial personalization.

The sequencing input was CD8+ T cells sorted from blood. The chain is built from TRBV12-3 or TRBV12-4 and TRBJ2-1; 14 nucleotides line up with TRBD2. The TCR was taken from a woman aged 18-29 years in good health. The CDR3 bases are TGTGCCAGCAAAACGGGACTAGCGGGAGTTATAGGGATCAATGAGCAGTTCTTC. It specifies CASKTGLAGVIGINEQFF.